What follows is one T cell receptor beta chain and its context. Its target antigen remains unknown. No quality values exist for individual bases; no much larger clone is one base distant. TCRbeta CDR3 regions were amplified from genomic DNA using the immunoSEQ Assay, a bias-controlled multiplex PCR. As for how the authors treated the data: The number of nucleated cells in each sample was estimated from the amplification of reference gene primers within the assay. To quantify the absolute abundance of each unique TCRbeta CDR3 rearrangement, sequence reads were collapsed and filtered. For each sample, productive Simpson clonality was calculated as the square root of Simpson's diversity index across productive rearrangements. TCRdb provides this immuneACCESS table in a form limited to in-frame rearrangements. Some clones are lacking; in checked studies, under half of them reflect an unresolved V gene, and why the rest are absent is not known. That table gives V, J and clone size, and the DNA gave D and trimming. The sample table records about 69,000 clones; under 85% of these occur just once. 15% to 20% of the sample is in the top ten clones.

This specimen comes from a study of blood T cell repertoires in COVID-19 (TCRdb year 2020). Some background on the complete study: Samples covering the acute and convalescent phases of COVID-19 were provided by collaborators in the United States, Italy and Spain. The material from the prospective study consisted of cDNA or gDNA derived from T cells, B-cell-depleted T cells, or PBMCs. Deeply sampled blood TCRbeta repertoires from subjects exposed to, actively infected with, or recovered from COVID-19 were included in the dataset. The repertoires were released in a freely available public database meant as a resource for research on the immune response to SARS-CoV-2. The samples were drawn from two sources: the first 160 participants of the ongoing ImmuneRACE study, and about 1,300 subjects contributed by 6 global collaborators. Sample metadata almost always included a de-identified subject ID, COVID-19 status, age in years and sex. Where HLA class I and class II types were available, the types were taken from metadata supplied by the sample provider, not from assay-based typing. What the study reported, not specific to this receptor: The amount of clinical and demographic metadata varied by source and participant and was provided uncurated.

Whole blood was collected in K2EDTA tubes by collaborating institutions according to the institutions' own protocols. For TCRbeta analysis, collaborators shipped samples as frozen whole blood, isolated PBMCs, or DNA extracted from either of those sample types. The germline V gene supplies CDR1 SGHTS and CDR2 YDEGEE. The CDR3 sequence holds 15 residues, the cysteine and phenylalanine included. Kept here is only the CDR3 DNA, which spans 45 bases and is read in frame from base 1. Trimming takes 9 bases off V and 4 bases off J; junction bases not matched to a gene: 13. The sequence was obtained from a man aged 55 to 70 with acute or convalescent COVID-19. The source material was peripheral blood. The chain was built from TRBV5-8 and TRBJ1-5; TRBD1 aligns with 7 central bases. The DNA sequence is given as TGTGCCACCGATCAGGGGGGCTTCCGGAATCAGCCCCAGCATTTT. It codes for CATDQGGFRNQPQHF.